These 20 T cell receptor beta chains originate from one sample sequenced in a study of T-cell reconstitution after alpha-beta-depleted transplantation in children. As it was prepared, the TCRbeta library received unique molecular identifiers. Via MiXCR, TCRdb re-called the PCR reads, giving one row per CDR3 protein. In the table there are nearly 550,000 distinct CDR3 sequences, approximately 16% of which are singletons. The input for sequencing was PBMCs from the stem cell graft donor, taken from the stem cell graft. These receptor sequences come from a human donor who donated a stem cell graft to a child with acute lymphoblastic leukemia.

This clonotype turned up a few times. The genes are TRBV20-1 and TRBJ2-1; D not resolved. V gave up 6 bases and J gave up 3 bases, with 12 bases separating them. Germline values: CDR1 DFQATT, CDR2 SNEGSKA (reference sequence). This CDR3 is built from 13 residues. The CDR3 DNA sequence: TGCAGTGCCGACGCGCCCTTCTACAATGAGCAGTTCTTC. As protein: CSADAPFYNEQFF.

This clonotype has just one count. V is TRBV5-1 and J is TRBJ2-3, with 8 bases that match TRBD1. The CDR3 has 15 residues. V lost 2 bases, J lost 3 bases, and 5 bases stayed unmatched. Germline V gives CDR1 SGHRS, CDR2 YFSETQ. The DNA for the CDR3 is TGCGCCAGCAGCTTTATCCAGGGGGCAACAGATACGCAGTATTTT. Translating it yields CASSFIQGATDTQYF.

V and J are TRBV12-3 or TRBV12-4 and TRBJ1-2; unclear D gene. The CDR3 runs to 13 residues. Deletions cut 6 bases from V and 1 base from J, with 9 bases between. The CDR3 nucleotides are TGTGCCAGCAGGGTTGACCTTAACTATGGCTACACCTTC. Amino acid sequence: CASRVDLNYGYTF.

This clonotype came up a few times. V usage is TRBV6-2 or TRBV6-3 and J usage is TRBJ1-1, with D uncertain. Germline values: CDR1 MNHEY, CDR2 SVGEGT. V was cut by 0 bases and J by 3 bases, with 11 bases left in between. There are 15 residues in the CDR3. CDR3 nucleotides: TGTGCCAGCAGTTACTCTCGGCCAGTGGACACTGAAGCTTTCTTT. Amino acids: CASSYSRPVDTEAFF.

The chain employs TRBV20-1 and TRBJ1-3, with D possibly TRBD1 on 5 matching bases. Trimming pared 0 bases from V and 0 bases from J, leaving 15 bases between. Germline loops: CDR1 DFQATT, CDR2 SNEGSKA (reference sequence). The CDR3 contains 17 residues. In DNA form, the CDR3 reads TGCAGTGCTAGAGATGCGTCGACAGTACTCTCTGGAAACACCATATATTTT. This sequence encodes CSARDASTVLSGNTIYF.

This clonotype occurred a few times. One junction end disagrees with the germline gene, perhaps due to a read error. J is TRBJ2-3 and V is TRBV4-2; 8 nucleotides align to TRBD2. This CDR3 has 14 amino acids. Germline V gene data show CDR1 as LGHNA and CDR2 as YNFKEQ. The CDR3 nucleotides are TGTGCCAGCAACCAAGCGGGAGCCACAGATACGCAGTATTTT. Encoded protein: CASNQAGATDTQYF.

The J gene is TRBJ1-1, the V gene TRBV12-3 or TRBV12-4, with D unclear. V was shortened by 6 bases and J by 6 bases, with 14 bases between the two germline ends. The CDR3 loop spans 13 amino acids. In nucleotides, the CDR3 is TGTGCCAGCAGCGGCCAGAGGGCGCCTGAAGCTTTCTTT. Protein sequence: CASSGQRAPEAFF.

The chain has TRBV6-5 and TRBJ2-7; 11 bases line up with TRBD1. Germline V gives CDR1 MNHEY, CDR2 SVGAGI. V was clipped by 4 bases and J by 7 bases; unmatched bases: 9. This CDR3 has 15 residues. The DNA of the CDR3 is TGTGCCAGCAGTTTCCTAGGACAGGGGGCGGAGGAGCAGTACTTC. Translating it yields CASSFLGQGAEEQYF.

This clonotype showed up just a few times. This chain links TRBV13 with TRBJ1-1, with a tentative D call TRBD1 (5 bases). V was pared by 5 bases and J by 7 bases, with 8 bases between. The germline CDR1 and CDR2 sequences are PRHDT and FYEKMQ (reference sequence). There are 11 residues in the CDR3. Here the CDR3 reads CASSAGNEAFF. The CDR3 DNA follows: TGTGCCAGCAGCGCAGGGAATGAAGCTTTCTTT.

This clonotype has just a few counts. The genes are TRBV9 and TRBJ1-2; 7 bases are a match to TRBD1. From germline, CDR1 is SGDLS and CDR2 YYNGEE. The CDR3 is 16 amino acids. Losses at the gene ends were 2 bases for V and 6 bases for J; bases not matched to a gene: 13. CDR3 protein: CASSVRQGDPIDGYTF. CDR3 nucleotide sequence: TGTGCCAGCAGCGTTAGGCAGGGGGACCCGATTGATGGCTACACCTTC.

This clonotype was seen only a few times. CDR3 amino acids: CASQIKGLNQPQHF. In DNA form, the CDR3 reads TGTGCCTCCCAAATAAAGGGGCTTAATCAGCCCCAGCATTTT. The chain links TRBV30 to TRBJ1-5, with a possible D match to TRBD1 (5 bases). This CDR3 has 14 residues. V shed 7 bases and J shed 4 bases, with 17 bases lying between them. Germline loops: CDR1 GTSNPN, CDR2 SVGIG (reference sequence).

The rearrangement uses TRBV9 and TRBJ1-1; tentatively, D is TRBD1 (5 bases). V was clipped by 2 bases and J by 0 bases, with 14 bases between them. The CDR3 runs to 16 residues. Germline values: CDR1 SGDLS, CDR2 YYNGEE. The CDR3 loop is CASSVLTGPVNTEAFF. The CDR3 DNA reads as TGTGCCAGCAGCGTCCTCACAGGTCCTGTGAACACTGAAGCTTTCTTT.

This clonotype was recorded only once. The chain joins TRBV7-9 to TRBJ2-7; the D gene is possibly TRBD2 (5 bases). This CDR3 is built from 14 residues. Germline V gives CDR1 SEHNR, CDR2 FQNEAQ (reference sequence). The V gene lost 5 bases and the J gene lost 5 bases, with 16 bases spanning the gap. The CDR3 nucleotides are TGTGCCAGCAGCCCTTCTCGGACGGAGGACGAGCAGTACTTC. Translating gives CASSPSRTEDEQYF.

V gene TRBV5-1 combines with J gene TRBJ2-5, with D unclear. The V and J ends lost 1 base and 9 bases respectively, with 19 bases between them. From germline, CDR1 is SGHRS and CDR2 YFSETQ. The CDR3 runs 15 residues. CDR3 in DNA: TGCGCCAGCAGCTTGCCCTGGAAGTCCCCCATGGCCCAGTACTTC. It yields the protein CASSLPWKSPMAQYF. Filled out from reference TRBV5-1 and TRBJ2-5, the complete variable domain reads KAGVTQTPRYLIKTRGQQVTLSCSPISGHRSVSWYQQTPGQGLQFLFEYFSETQRNKGNFPGRFSGRQFSNSRSEMNVSTLELGDSALYLCASSLPWKSPMAQYFGPGTRLLVL.

This clonotype occurred a few times. The chain uses TRBV19 and TRBJ2-3, with TRBD2 identical over 10 bases. After removal of 7 bases from V and 4 bases from J, the junction contained 5 bases not matched to a gene. Germline loops: CDR1 LNHDA, CDR2 SQIVND (reference sequence). The CDR3 consists of 14 residues. Here the CDR3 DNA reads TGTGCCAGTAATCGAGCGGGAGGGCCAGATACGCAGTATTTT. Amino acid sequence: CASNRAGGPDTQYF. The complete variable domain, with remaining parts taken from reference TRBV19 and TRBJ2-3, reads DGGITQSPKYLFRKEGQNVTLSCEQNLNHDAMYWYRQDPGQGLRLIYYSQIVNDFQKGDIAEGYSVSREKKESFPLTVTSAQKNPTAFYLCASNRAGGPDTQYFGPGTRLTVL.

This clonotype was detected once. The chain combines TRBV2 with TRBJ1-4; 9 bases map to TRBD1. In germline, CDR1 is SNHLY, CDR2 FYNNEI. Trimming removed 6 bases from V and 8 bases from J; junction bases left unmatched: 13. The CDR3 has 16 residues. As DNA, the CDR3 is TGTGCCAGCAGCGAGGAATACCCCGGGACAGGGGAAAAACTGTTTTTT. As protein: CASSEEYPGTGEKLFF. The complete variable domain, with remaining parts taken from reference TRBV2 and TRBJ1-4, reads EPEVTQTPSHQVTQMGQEVILRCVPISNHLYFYWYRQILGQKVEFLVSFYNNEISEKSEIFDDQFSVERPDGSNFTLKIRSTKLEDSAMYFCASSEEYPGTGEKLFFGSGTQLSVL.

This clonotype was seen a few times. The rearrangement uses TRBV12-3 or TRBV12-4 and TRBJ2-5; D is uncertain. The CDR3 has 11 amino acids. V shed 6 bases and J shed 2 bases, with 4 bases lying between them. CDR3 protein: CASRGQETQYF. CDR3 DNA: TGTGCCAGCAGGGGGCAAGAGACCCAGTACTTC.

As concerns this clonotype: The junction does not match germline at one end; this may be a read error. The rearrangement links TRBV29-1 to TRBJ2-1, with a tentative D call TRBD2 (6 bases). This CDR3 is 10 amino acids long. Germline V lookup: CDR1 SQVTM, CDR2 ANQGSEA. In DNA form, the CDR3 reads TGCAGCGTTGAAGGGGGAGGCGCCATCTTC. It is translated as CSVEGGGAIF.

This clonotype appeared a few times. The chain recombines TRBV15 with TRBJ2-2, with unresolved D. Germline V lookup: CDR1 LNHNV, CDR2 YYDKDF (reference sequence). The V and J ends lost 2 bases and 2 bases respectively, with 6 bases between them. The CDR3 has 14 amino acids. This chain's CDR3 is CATSRSGNTGELFF. CDR3 bases: TGTGCCACCAGCAGAAGTGGAAACACCGGGGAGCTGTTTTTT.

This clonotype occurred many times. The gene calls are TRBV5-1 and TRBJ2-7; D possibly corresponds to TRBD2 (5 bases). CDR1 is SGHRS, CDR2 YFSETQ, per germline. The CDR3 is 14 amino acids. V lost 1 base and J lost 4, with 12 bases in between. The CDR3 spells CASSLQGSRYEQYF. The DNA for the CDR3 is TGCGCCAGCAGCTTGCAAGGGAGCCGGTACGAGCAGTACTTC.